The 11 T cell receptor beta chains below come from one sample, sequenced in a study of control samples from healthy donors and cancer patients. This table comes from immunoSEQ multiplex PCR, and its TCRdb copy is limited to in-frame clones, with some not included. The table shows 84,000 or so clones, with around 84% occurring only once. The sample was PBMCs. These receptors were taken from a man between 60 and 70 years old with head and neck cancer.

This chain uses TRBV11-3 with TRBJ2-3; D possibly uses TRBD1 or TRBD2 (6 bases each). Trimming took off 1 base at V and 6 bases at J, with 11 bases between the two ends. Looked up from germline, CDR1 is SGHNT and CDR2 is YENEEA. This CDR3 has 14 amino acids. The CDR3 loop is CASSLGGGGDTQYF. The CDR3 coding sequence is TGTGCCAGCAGCTTAGGTGGAGGGGGGGATACGCAGTATTTT.

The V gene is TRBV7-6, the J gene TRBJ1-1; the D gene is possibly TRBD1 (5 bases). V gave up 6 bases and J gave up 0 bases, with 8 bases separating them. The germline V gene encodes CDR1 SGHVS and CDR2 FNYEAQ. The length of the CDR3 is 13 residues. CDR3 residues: CASSATVNTEAFF. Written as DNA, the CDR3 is TGTGCCAGCAGTGCGACAGTGAACACTGAAGCTTTCTTT.

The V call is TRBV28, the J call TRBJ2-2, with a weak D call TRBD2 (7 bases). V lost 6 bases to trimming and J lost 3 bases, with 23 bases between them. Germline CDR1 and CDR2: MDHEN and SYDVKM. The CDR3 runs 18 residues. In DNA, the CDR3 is TGTGCCAGCAGCCAATACGGTTGGGGGGGCAGTGACACCGGGGAGCTGTTTTTT. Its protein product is CASSQYGWGGSDTGELFF. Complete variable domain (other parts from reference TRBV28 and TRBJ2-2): DVKVTQSSRYLVKRTGEKVFLECVQDMDHENMFWYRQDPGLGLRLIYFSYDVKMKEKGDIPEGYSVSREKKERFSLILESASTNQTSMYLCASSQYGWGGSDTGELFFGEGSRLTVL.

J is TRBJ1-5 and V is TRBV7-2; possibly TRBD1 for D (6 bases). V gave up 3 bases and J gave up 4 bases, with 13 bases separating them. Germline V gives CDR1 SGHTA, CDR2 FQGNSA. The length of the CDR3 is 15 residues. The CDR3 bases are TGTGCCAGCAGCTTTGGCAGGGGTTGGAATCAGCCCCAGCATTTT. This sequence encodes CASSFGRGWNQPQHF.

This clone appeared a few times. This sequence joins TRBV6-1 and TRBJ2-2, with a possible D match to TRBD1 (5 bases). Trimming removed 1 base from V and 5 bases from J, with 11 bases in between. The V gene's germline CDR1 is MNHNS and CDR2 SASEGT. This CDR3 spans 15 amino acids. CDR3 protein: CASSEVGQTTGELFF. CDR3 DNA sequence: TGTGCCAGCAGTGAAGTCGGACAAACTACCGGGGAGCTGTTTTTT.

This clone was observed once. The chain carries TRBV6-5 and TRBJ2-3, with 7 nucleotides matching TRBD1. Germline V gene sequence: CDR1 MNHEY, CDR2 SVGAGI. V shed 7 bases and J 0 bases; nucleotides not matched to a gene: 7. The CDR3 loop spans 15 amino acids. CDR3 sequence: CASNEGASSTDTQYF. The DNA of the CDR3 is TGTGCCAGCAACGAGGGGGCCTCTAGCACAGATACGCAGTATTTT.

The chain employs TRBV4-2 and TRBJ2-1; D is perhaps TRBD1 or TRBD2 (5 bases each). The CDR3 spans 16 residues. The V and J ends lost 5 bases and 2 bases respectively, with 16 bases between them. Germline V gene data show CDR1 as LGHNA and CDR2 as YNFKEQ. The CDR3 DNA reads TGTGCCAGCAGCGAACCCATTGGGACCACCTACAATGAGCAGTTCTTC. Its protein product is CASSEPIGTTYNEQFF.

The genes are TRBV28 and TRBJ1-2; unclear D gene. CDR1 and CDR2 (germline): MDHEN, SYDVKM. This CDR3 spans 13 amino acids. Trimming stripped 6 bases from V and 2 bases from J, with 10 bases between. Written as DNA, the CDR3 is TGTGCCAGCAGCCCTGACGGAAACTATGGCTACACCTTC. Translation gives CASSPDGNYGYTF.

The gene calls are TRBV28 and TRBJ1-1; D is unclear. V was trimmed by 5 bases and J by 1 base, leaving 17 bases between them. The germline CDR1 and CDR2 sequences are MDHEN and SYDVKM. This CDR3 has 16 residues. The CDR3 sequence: CASSATNQVQNTEAFF. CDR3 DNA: TGTGCCAGCAGTGCCACGAACCAGGTCCAGAACACTGAAGCTTTCTTT.

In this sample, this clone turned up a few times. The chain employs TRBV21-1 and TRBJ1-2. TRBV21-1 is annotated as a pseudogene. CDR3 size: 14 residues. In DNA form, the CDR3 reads TGTGCCAGGAGCTTCCGGGACCCGGGGGATGGCTACACCTTC. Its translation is CARSFRDPGDGYTF.

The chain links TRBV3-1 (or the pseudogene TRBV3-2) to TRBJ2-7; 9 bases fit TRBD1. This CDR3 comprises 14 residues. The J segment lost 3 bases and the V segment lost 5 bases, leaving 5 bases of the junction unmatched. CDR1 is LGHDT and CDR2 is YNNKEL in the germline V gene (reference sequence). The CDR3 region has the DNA TGTGCCAGCAGCTTCCGGGACAGGGTCTACGAGCAGTACTTC. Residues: CASSFRDRVYEQYF.